This is a list of T cell receptor beta chains from one sample in a study of CD8 T cells in ankylosing spondylitis. One entry per CDR3 protein results from TCRdb running MiXCR on the 5' RACE reads. The table lists 210,000 or so distinct CDR3 sequences, approximately 8% of them singletons. The sample taken for sequencing was blood, either unsorted or a sorted T cell fraction (not recorded which). These receptors came from a female donor with ankylosing spondylitis or in good health (not recorded which). Each CDR3 is given with its conserved first and last residue. Fields, in order: D gene, clone size, V gene, CDR3 length, J gene, CDR3 protein, CDR3 DNA. The D gene is left open where the match is weak. Size tells how often a clone was seen (once, few, many) or the class of an expanded clone, and some rows leave it out.

NA,many,TRBV4-3,13,TRBJ1-1,CASSQGAGTEAFF,TGCGCCAGCAGCCAAGGCGCAGGGACTGAAGCTTTCTTT
TRBD2,many,TRBV12-3/TRBV12-4,15,TRBJ2-7,CASRSTSGSSYEQYF,TGTGCCAGCAGGTCGACTAGCGGGAGTTCCTACGAGCAGTACTTC
TRBD1,many,TRBV5-1,14,TRBJ1-1,CASTVGQGKTEAFF,TGCGCCAGCACCGTGGGACAGGGGAAAACTGAAGCTTTCTTT
NA,many,TRBV28,16,TRBJ2-5,CASSVRTIVALETQYF,TGTGCCAGCAGTGTAAGGACTATTGTCGCCCTAGAGACCCAGTACTTC
TRBD2,few,TRBV5-4,16,TRBJ2-3,CASSLDPAGVSDTQYF,TGTGCCAGCAGCTTGGACCCAGCGGGAGTCTCAGATACGCAGTATTTT
TRBD1,many,TRBV29-1,16,TRBJ2-1,CSVESTGENFYNEQFF,TGCAGCGTTGAGTCGACAGGGGAGAACTTCTACAATGAGCAGTTCTTC
TRBD2,many,TRBV20-1,20,TRBJ2-3,CSAREREGELRHHLTDTQYF,TGCAGTGCTAGGGAGCGGGAGGGAGAACTTAGGCACCATTTAACAGATACGCAGTATTTT
TRBD2,many,TRBV9,18,TRBJ2-2,CASSVAWGSGRFGGELFF,TGTGCCAGCAGCGTAGCTTGGGGCAGCGGGAGGTTCGGCGGGGAGCTGTTTTTT
NA,many,TRBV21-1,15,TRBJ2-7,CASTDSNRGSDEQYF,TGTGCCAGCACCGACTCCAACCGTGGAAGCGACGAGCAGTACTTC
NA,many,TRBV12-3/TRBV12-4,13,TRBJ1-5,CASSGTYNQPQHF,TGTGCCAGCAGCGGGACCTACAATCAGCCCCAGCATTTT
TRBD1,many,TRBV12-3/TRBV12-4,17,TRBJ2-5,CASSFLPGQGVRQTQYF,TGTGCCAGCAGTTTCCTGCCGGGACAGGGTGTTCGGCAGACCCAGTACTTC
TRBD2,NA,TRBV11-2,14,TRBJ2-1,CASRLAGTYNEQFF,TGTGCCAGCAGATTAGCGGGAACATACAATGAGCAGTTCTTC
TRBD2,many,TRBV5-1,15,TRBJ2-2,CASSWGGSYTGELFF,TGCGCCAGCAGCTGGGGGGGTTCCTACACCGGGGAGCTGTTTTTT
NA,many,TRBV6-2/TRBV6-3,11,TRBJ1-1,CASSYEVEAFF,TGTGCCAGCAGTTACGAGGTTGAAGCTTTCTTT
TRBD2,many,TRBV10-3,13,TRBJ2-1,CATLKREGNEQFF,TGTGCCACCCTCAAGCGGGAGGGGAATGAGCAGTTCTTC
NA,many,TRBV29-1,13,TRBJ2-7,CSVEGQKAYEQYF,TGCAGCGTTGAGGGACAAAAGGCATACGAGCAGTACTTC
NA,NA,TRBV7-2,14,TRBJ2-4,CASSSGSRSGIQYF,TGTGCCAGCAGCTCCGGGAGCCGGTCGGGTATTCAGTACTTC
TRBD1,few,TRBV6-1,18,TRBJ2-2,CASSEAAQGRGLAGELFF,TGTGCCAGCAGTGAAGCGGCTCAGGGCAGGGGGTTAGCCGGGGAGCTGTTTTTT
NA,many,TRBV5-1,13,TRBJ1-2,CASSLVLGAGYTF,TGCGCCAGCAGCTTGGTCCTGGGAGCTGGCTACACCTTC
NA,few,TRBV7-9,12,TRBJ2-7,CASSFRPYEQYF,TGTGCCAGCAGCTTCCGGCCCTACGAGCAGTACTTC
TRBD2,NA,TRBV6-1,17,TRBJ2-7,CASSEATTTSGKYEQYF,TGTGCCAGCAGTGAGGCAACGACGACTAGCGGGAAATACGAGCAGTACTTC
TRBD1,few,TRBV2,14,TRBJ2-5,CASRLTGLQETQYF,TGTGCCAGCAGACTGACAGGGCTCCAAGAGACCCAGTACTTC
TRBD1,many,TRBV6-2/TRBV6-3,17,TRBJ1-1,CASTFPSGTGGAGEAFF,TGTGCCAGCACTTTTCCCTCCGGGACAGGGGGCGCGGGTGAAGCTTTCTTT
NA,many,TRBV6-2/TRBV6-3,16,TRBJ1-5,CASSYRPVLGNQPQHF,TGTGCCAGCAGTTATCGCCCGGTCCTCGGCAATCAGCCCCAGCATTTT
TRBD1,many,TRBV7-8,13,TRBJ1-2,CASSLTGAYGYTF,TGTGCCAGCAGCTTGACAGGGGCCTATGGCTACACCTTC
NA,many,TRBV20-1,15,TRBJ2-7,CSARGGDSHLYEQYF,TGCAGTGCTAGAGGGGGGGACAGCCACCTTTACGAGCAGTACTTC
NA,NA,TRBV5-6,13,TRBJ2-7,CASGPGLNYEQYF,TGTGCCAGCGGCCCGGGGCTAAACTACGAGCAGTACTTC
NA,many,TRBV15,17,TRBJ1-3,CATSGPGRQVSGNTIYF,TGTGCCACCAGCGGCCCGGGACGCCAAGTCTCTGGAAACACCATATATTTT